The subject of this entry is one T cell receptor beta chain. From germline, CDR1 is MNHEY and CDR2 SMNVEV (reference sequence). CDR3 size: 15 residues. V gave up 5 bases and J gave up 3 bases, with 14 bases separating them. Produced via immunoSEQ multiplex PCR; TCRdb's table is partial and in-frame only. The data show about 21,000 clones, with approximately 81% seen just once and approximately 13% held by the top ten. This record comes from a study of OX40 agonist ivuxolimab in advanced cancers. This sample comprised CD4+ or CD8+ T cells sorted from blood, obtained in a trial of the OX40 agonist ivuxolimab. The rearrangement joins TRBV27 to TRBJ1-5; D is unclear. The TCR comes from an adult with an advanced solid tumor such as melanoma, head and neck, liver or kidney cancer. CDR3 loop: CASSLTPGHNQPQHF. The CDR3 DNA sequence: TGTGCCAGCAGTCTTACCCCGGGCCACAATCAGCCCCAGCATTTT.